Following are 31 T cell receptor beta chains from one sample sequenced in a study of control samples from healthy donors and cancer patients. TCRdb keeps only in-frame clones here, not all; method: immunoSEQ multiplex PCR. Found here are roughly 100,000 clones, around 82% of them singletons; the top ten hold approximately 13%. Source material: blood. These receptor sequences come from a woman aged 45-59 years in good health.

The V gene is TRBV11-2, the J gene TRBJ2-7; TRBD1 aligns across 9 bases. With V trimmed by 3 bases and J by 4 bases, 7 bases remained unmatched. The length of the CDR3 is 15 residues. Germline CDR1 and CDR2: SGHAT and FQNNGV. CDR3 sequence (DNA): TGTGCCAGCAGCTTGGGACAGGGAATTAGGTACGAGCAGTACTTC. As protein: CASSLGQGIRYEQYF.

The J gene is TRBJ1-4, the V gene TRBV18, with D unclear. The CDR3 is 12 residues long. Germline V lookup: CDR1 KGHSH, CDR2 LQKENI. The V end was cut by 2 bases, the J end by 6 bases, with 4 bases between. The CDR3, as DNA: TGTGCCAGCTCACCAATAGATGAAAAACTGTTTTTT. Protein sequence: CASSPIDEKLFF.

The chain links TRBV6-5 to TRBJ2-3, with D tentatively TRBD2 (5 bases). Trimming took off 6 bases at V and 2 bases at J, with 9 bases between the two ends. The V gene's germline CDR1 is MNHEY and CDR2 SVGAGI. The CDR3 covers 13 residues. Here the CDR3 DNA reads TGTGCCAGCAGCCCCGACTACACAGATACGCAGTATTTT. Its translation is CASSPDYTDTQYF.

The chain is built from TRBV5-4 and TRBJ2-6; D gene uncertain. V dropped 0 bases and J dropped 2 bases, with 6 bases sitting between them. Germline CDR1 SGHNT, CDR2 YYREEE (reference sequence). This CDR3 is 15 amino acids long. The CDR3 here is CASSLAGAGANVLTF. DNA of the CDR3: TGTGCCAGCAGCTTGGCTGGTGCTGGGGCCAACGTCCTGACTTTC.

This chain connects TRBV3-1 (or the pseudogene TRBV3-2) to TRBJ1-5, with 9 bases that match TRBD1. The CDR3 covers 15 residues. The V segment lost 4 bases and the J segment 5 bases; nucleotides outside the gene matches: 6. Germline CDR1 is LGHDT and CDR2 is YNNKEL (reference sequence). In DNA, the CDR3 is TGTGCCAGCAGCCCGGACAGGGGAAGGGATCAGCCCCAGCATTTT. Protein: CASSPDRGRDQPQHF.

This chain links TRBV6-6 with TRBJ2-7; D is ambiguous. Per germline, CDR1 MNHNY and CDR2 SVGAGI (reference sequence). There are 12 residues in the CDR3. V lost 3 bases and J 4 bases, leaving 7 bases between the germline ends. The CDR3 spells CASSYQGYEQYF. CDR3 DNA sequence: TGTGCCAGCAGTTATCAAGGGTACGAGCAGTACTTC.

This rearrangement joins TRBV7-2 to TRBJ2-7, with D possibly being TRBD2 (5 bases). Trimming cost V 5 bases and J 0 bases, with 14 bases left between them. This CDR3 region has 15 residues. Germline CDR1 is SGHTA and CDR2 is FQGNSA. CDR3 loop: CASSARLSLSYEQYF. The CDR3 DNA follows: TGTGCCAGCAGCGCTAGACTATCCCTCTCCTACGAGCAGTACTTC.

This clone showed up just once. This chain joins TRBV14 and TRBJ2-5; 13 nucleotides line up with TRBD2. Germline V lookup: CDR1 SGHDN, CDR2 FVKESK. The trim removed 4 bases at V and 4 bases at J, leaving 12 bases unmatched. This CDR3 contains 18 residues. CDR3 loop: CASSPITSGRGRGETQYF. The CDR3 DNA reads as TGTGCCAGCAGCCCGATCACTAGCGGGAGGGGCCGGGGAGAGACCCAGTACTTC. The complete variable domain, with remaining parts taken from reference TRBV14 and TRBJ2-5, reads EAGVTQFPSHSVIEKGQTVTLRCDPISGHDNLYWYRRVMGKEIKFLLHFVKESKQDESGMPNNRFLAERTGGTYSTLKVQPAELEDSGVYFCASSPITSGRGRGETQYFGPGTRLLVL.

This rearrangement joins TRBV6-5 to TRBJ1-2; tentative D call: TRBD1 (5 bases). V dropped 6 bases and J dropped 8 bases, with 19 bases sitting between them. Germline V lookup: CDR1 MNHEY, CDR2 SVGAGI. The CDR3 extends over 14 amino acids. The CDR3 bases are TGTGCCAGCAGAGACGCGGGGGGGATGGAGGGCTACACCTTC. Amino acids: CASRDAGGMEGYTF.

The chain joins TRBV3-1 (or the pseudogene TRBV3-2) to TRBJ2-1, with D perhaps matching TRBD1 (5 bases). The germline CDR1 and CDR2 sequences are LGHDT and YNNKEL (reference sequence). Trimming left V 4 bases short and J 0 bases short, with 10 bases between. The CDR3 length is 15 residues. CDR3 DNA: TGTGCCAGCAGCCTTGGGGCTAGCTCCTACAATGAGCAGTTCTTC. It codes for CASSLGASSYNEQFF.

The CDR3 DNA reads TGTGCCAGTAGTAAGGGGCTGAGCTATGGCTACACCTTC. This sequence encodes CASSKGLSYGYTF. J is TRBJ1-2 and V is TRBV19; tentative D call: TRBD1 (5 bases). Per germline, CDR1 LNHDA and CDR2 SQIVND (reference sequence). The V gene lost 4 bases and the J gene lost 4 bases, with 10 bases spanning the gap. The CDR3 is 13 amino acids.

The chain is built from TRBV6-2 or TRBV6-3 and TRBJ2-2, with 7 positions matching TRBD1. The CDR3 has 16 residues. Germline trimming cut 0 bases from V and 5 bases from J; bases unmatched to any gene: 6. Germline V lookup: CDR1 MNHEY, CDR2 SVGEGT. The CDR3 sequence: CASSYSWDSLTGELFF. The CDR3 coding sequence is TGTGCCAGCAGTTACTCTTGGGACAGCTTAACCGGGGAGCTGTTTTTT.

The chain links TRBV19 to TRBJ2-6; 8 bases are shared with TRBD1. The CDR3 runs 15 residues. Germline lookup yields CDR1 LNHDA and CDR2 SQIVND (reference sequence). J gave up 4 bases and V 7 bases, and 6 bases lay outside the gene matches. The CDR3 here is CASTRQGSGANVLTF. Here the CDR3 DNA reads TGTGCCAGTACCCGACAGGGGTCCGGGGCCAACGTCCTGACTTTC.

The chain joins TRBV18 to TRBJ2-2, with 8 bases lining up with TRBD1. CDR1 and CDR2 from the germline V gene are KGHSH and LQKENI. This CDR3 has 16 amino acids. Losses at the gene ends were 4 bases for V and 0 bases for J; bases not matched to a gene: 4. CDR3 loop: CASSRGQGSNTGELFF. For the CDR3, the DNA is TGTGCCAGCTCACGCGGACAGGGTTCGAACACCGGGGAGCTGTTTTTT.

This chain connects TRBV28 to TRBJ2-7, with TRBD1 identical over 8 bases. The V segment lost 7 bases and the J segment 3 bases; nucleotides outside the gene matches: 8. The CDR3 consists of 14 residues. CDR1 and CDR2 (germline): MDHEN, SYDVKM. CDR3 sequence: CASTFAGQGYEQYF. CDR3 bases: TGTGCCAGCACATTTGCTGGACAGGGCTACGAGCAGTACTTC.

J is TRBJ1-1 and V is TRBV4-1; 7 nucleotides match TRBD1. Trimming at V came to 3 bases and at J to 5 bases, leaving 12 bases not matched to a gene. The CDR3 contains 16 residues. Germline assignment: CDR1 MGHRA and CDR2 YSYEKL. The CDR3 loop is CASSQPRDSGGTEAFF. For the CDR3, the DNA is TGCGCCAGCAGCCAGCCCCGGGACAGTGGAGGGACTGAAGCTTTCTTT.

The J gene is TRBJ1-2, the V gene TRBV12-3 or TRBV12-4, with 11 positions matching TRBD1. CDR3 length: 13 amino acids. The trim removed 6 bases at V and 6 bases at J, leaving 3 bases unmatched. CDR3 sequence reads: CASRKGQGDGYTF. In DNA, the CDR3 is TGTGCCAGCAGGAAGGGACAGGGGGATGGCTACACCTTC.

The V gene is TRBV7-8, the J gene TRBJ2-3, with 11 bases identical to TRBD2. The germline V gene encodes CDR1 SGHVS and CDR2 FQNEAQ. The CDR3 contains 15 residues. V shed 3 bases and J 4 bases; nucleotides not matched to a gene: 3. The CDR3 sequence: CASSFGSGGADTQYF. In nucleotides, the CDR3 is TGTGCCAGCAGCTTTGGTAGCGGGGGGGCAGATACGCAGTATTTT.

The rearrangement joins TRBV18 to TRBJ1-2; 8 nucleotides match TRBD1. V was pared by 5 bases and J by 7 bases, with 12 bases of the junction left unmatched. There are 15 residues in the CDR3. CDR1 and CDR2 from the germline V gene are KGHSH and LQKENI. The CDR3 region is CASSSDRESVRGYTF. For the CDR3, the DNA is TGTGCCAGCTCATCGGACAGGGAGTCTGTACGTGGCTACACCTTC.

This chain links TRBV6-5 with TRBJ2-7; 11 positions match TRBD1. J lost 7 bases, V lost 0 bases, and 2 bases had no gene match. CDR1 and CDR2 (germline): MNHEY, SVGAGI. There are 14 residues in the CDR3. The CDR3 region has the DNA TGTGCCAGCAGTTACTCGGGACAGGGGGGAGAGCAGTACTTC. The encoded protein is CASSYSGQGGEQYF.

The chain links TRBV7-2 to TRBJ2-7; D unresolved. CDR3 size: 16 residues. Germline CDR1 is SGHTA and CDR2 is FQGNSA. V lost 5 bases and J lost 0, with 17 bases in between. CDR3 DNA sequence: TGTGCCAGCAGCCAAGGAAGATTGAGGACCTCCTACGAGCAGTACTTC. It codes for CASSQGRLRTSYEQYF.

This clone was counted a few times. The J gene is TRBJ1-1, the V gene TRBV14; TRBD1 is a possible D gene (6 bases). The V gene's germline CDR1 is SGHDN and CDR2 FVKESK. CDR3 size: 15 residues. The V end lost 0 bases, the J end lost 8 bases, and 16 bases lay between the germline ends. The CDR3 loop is CASSQERGGRGEAFF. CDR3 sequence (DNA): TGTGCCAGCAGCCAAGAGAGGGGGGGCAGGGGAGAAGCTTTCTTT.

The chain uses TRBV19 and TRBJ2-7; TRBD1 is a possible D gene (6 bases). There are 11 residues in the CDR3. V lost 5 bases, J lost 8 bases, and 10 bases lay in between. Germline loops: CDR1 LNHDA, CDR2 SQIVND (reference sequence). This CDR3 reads CASSEGVKQYF. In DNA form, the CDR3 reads TGTGCCAGTAGTGAGGGGGTCAAGCAGTACTTC.

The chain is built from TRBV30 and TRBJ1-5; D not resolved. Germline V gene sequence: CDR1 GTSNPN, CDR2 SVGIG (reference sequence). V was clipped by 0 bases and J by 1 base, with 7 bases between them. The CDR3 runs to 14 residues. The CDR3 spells CAWSVSGSNQPQHF. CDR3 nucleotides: TGTGCCTGGAGTGTTAGTGGGAGCAATCAGCCCCAGCATTTT.

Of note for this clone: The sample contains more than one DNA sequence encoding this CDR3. CDR3 DNA: TGTGCCAGCAGCCAAGTATACGAGCAGTACTTC. Translating gives CASSQVYEQYF. The chain employs TRBV14 and TRBJ2-7, with D unresolved. The CDR3 loop spans 11 amino acids. Looked up from germline, CDR1 is SGHDN and CDR2 is FVKESK. The V and J ends lost 1 base and 4 bases respectively, with 2 bases between them. Full variable domain (remainder filled in from reference TRBV14 and TRBJ2-7): EAGVTQFPSHSVIEKGQTVTLRCDPISGHDNLYWYRRVMGKEIKFLLHFVKESKQDESGMPNNRFLAERTGGTYSTLKVQPAELEDSGVYFCASSQVYEQYFGPGTRLTVT.

CDR3 in amino acids: CASSWAGGTDTQYF. The CDR3 DNA reads as TGTGCCAGCAGCTGGGCAGGGGGGACAGATACGCAGTATTTT. This rearrangement joins TRBV9 to TRBJ2-3, with D perhaps matching TRBD1 (7 bases). The V gene's germline CDR1 is SGDLS and CDR2 YYNGEE. The germline V and J ends were trimmed by 4 bases and 3 bases, with 12 bases remaining between them. This CDR3 has 14 residues.

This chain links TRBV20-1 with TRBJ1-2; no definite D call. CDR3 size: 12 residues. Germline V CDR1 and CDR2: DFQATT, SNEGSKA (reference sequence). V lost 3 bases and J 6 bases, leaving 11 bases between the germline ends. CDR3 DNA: TGCAGTGCTAGTAACCTTCAACATGGCTACACCTTC. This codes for CSASNLQHGYTF.

CDR3 region: CASSPEGNQETQYF. In DNA, the CDR3 is TGTGCCAGCAGCCCGGAGGGGAACCAAGAGACCCAGTACTTC. The rearrangement joins TRBV5-4 to TRBJ2-5, with D perhaps matching TRBD2 (6 bases). Germline CDR1 and CDR2: SGHNT and YYREEE (reference sequence). V was pared by 4 bases and J by 0 bases, with 10 bases between. This CDR3 comprises 14 residues.

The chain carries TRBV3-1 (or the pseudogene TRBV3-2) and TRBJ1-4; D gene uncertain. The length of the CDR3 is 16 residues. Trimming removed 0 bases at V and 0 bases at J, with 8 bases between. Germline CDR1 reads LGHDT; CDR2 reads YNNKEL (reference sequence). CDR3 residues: CASSQEVTPTNEKLFF. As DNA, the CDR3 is TGTGCCAGCAGCCAAGAGGTCACACCAACTAATGAAAAACTGTTTTTT.

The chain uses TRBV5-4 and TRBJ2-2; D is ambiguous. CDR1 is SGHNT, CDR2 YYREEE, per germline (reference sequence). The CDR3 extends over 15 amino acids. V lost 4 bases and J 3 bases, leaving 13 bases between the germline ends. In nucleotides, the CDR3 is TGTGCCAGCAGCCTGTCCCGTTCTTACACCGGGGAGCTGTTTTTT. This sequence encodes CASSLSRSYTGELFF.

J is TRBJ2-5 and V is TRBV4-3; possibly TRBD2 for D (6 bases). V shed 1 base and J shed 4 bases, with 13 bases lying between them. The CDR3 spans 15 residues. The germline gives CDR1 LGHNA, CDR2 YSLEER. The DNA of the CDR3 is TGCGCCAGCAGCCAAGGCCGGGGGTTCGGAGAGACCCAGTACTTC. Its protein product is CASSQGRGFGETQYF.